The 29 T cell receptor beta chains below come from one sample, sequenced in a study of cytomegalovirus exposure and HLA in healthy donors. TCRdb's copy holds only in-frame clones and misses some; the assay was immunoSEQ multiplex PCR. The table has about 78,000 clones, 96% seen once. Sequencing was carried out using PBMCs. The receptor set was obtained from a man in his late teens or twenties in good health and CMV-seropositive.

The chain joins TRBV7-6 to TRBJ2-2; TRBD2 agrees at 11 bases. The CDR3 spans 16 residues. V lost 2 bases to trimming and J lost 7 bases; unmatched junction nucleotides: 6. Per germline, CDR1 SGHVS and CDR2 FNYEAQ. DNA of the CDR3: TGTGCCAGCAGCTTAATGCTAGCGGGAGGTGGCGGGGAGCTGTTTTTT. Its translation is CASSLMLAGGGGELFF.

The chain couples TRBV5-1 to TRBJ2-1; the D is unclear. This CDR3 region has 14 residues. V was pared by 4 bases and J by 8 bases, with 16 bases between. Germline loops: CDR1 SGHRS, CDR2 YFSETQ. CDR3: CASSPLGAPHEQFF. CDR3 sequence (DNA): TGCGCCAGCAGCCCGCTCGGTGCTCCCCATGAGCAGTTCTTC.

This clone came up once. The V gene is TRBV29-1, the J gene TRBJ2-1; 7 nucleotides align to TRBD2. The CDR3 consists of 14 residues. Germline CDR1 and CDR2: SQVTM and ANQGSEA. Trimming removed 1 base from V and 9 bases from J; junction bases left unmatched: 9. The CDR3, as DNA: TGCAGCGTTGAAGGGCGGCGGGAGTGGGCTGAGCAGTTCTTC. Protein product: CSVEGRREWAEQFF.

This sequence joins TRBV6-6 and TRBJ2-5; D is undetermined. Trimming stripped 8 bases from V and 5 bases from J, with 9 bases between. CDR1 is MNHNY and CDR2 is SVGAGI in the germline V gene (reference sequence). This CDR3 contains 11 residues. CDR3 region: CASSLSETQYF. The CDR3 DNA is TGTGCCAGCTCCCTAAGTGAGACCCAGTACTTC.

This clone has only one observation. This sequence joins TRBV7-2 and TRBJ2-7; unclear D gene. CDR3 size: 15 residues. Germline V CDR1 and CDR2: SGHTA, FQGNSA. V was cut by 5 bases and J by 3 bases, with 17 bases left in between. The CDR3, as DNA: TGTGCCAGCAGCCCCTTGCAGGTCTCCTTCTACGAGCAGTACTTC. Encoded protein: CASSPLQVSFYEQYF. Full variable domain (rest looked up from reference TRBV7-2 and TRBJ2-7): GAGVSQSPSNKVTEKGKDVELRCDPISGHTALYWYRQSLGQGLEFLIYFQGNSAPDKSGLPSDRFSAERTGGSVSTLTIQRTQQEDSAVYLCASSPLQVSFYEQYFGPGTRLTVT.

The sample holds one count of this clone. In DNA, the CDR3 is TGTGCCAGCAGCCCCTTGCAGGTTAATGAAAAACTGTTTTTT. Its protein product is CASSPLQVNEKLFF. This chain uses TRBV7-9 with TRBJ1-4; no clear D gene. CDR3 length: 14 amino acids. From germline, CDR1 is SEHNR and CDR2 FQNEAQ (reference sequence). The germline V and J ends were trimmed by 5 bases and 4 bases, with 11 bases remaining between them.

The chain links TRBV6-5 to TRBJ2-1; TRBD2 agrees at 7 bases. V lost 2 bases to trimming and J lost 0 bases; unmatched junction nucleotides: 4. CDR1 and CDR2 from the germline V gene are MNHEY and SVGAGI. This CDR3 is built from 16 residues. The CDR3, as DNA: TGTGCCAGCAGTTACGGGGGACTAAGCTCCTACAATGAGCAGTTCTTC. Its translation: CASSYGGLSSYNEQFF.

The genes are TRBV19 and TRBJ1-1; TRBD1 agrees at 8 bases. CDR1 LNHDA and CDR2 SQIVND come from the germline V gene (reference sequence). V dropped 5 bases and J dropped 1; count of bases not matched to a gene: 9. The CDR3 totals 16 residues. Written as DNA, the CDR3 is TGTGCCAGTAGTGGACAGGGAAAGTTTCGGAACACTGAAGCTTTCTTT. The encoded protein is CASSGQGKFRNTEAFF.

V gene TRBV20-1 combines with J gene TRBJ1-1, with a weak D call TRBD1 (5 bases). V lost 5 bases, J lost 7 bases, and 11 bases lay in between. Germline CDR1 is DFQATT and CDR2 is SNEGSKA (reference sequence). CDR3 size: 11 residues. In DNA, the CDR3 is TGCAGTGCTTCGGCAGGGAATGAAGCTTTCTTT. The encoded protein is CSASAGNEAFF.

J is TRBJ2-7 and V is TRBV4-1; TRBD1 is a possible D gene (6 bases). Between the trimmed V and J ends, which lost 1 base and 3 bases, there was a span of 10 bases. This CDR3 spans 14 amino acids. Germline assignment: CDR1 MGHRA and CDR2 YSYEKL. The CDR3 coding sequence is TGCGCCAGCAGCCAAGGGGGACAACTCTACGAGCAGTACTTC. Protein: CASSQGGQLYEQYF.

The gene calls are TRBV5-1 and TRBJ2-7; the match to TRBD2 covers 8 bases. Losses at the gene ends were 0 bases for V and 2 bases for J; bases not matched to a gene: 7. The CDR3 length is 16 residues. CDR1 and CDR2 (germline): SGHRS, YFSETQ. CDR3 sequence reads: CASSLAPTSETYEQYF. CDR3 coding DNA: TGCGCCAGCAGCTTGGCGCCGACTAGCGAAACCTACGAGCAGTACTTC.

The chain carries TRBV6-5 and TRBJ2-7, with 9 bases that match TRBD2. Germline V lookup: CDR1 MNHEY, CDR2 SVGAGI. With V trimmed by 2 bases and J by 6 bases, 5 bases remained unmatched. This CDR3 has 14 amino acids. The CDR3 DNA reads as TGTGCCAGCAGTTACGTAGCGGGAGCGGGCGAGCAGTACTTC. This gives the protein CASSYVAGAGEQYF.

V and J are TRBV6-1 and TRBJ2-7; a weak D match, TRBD2 (5 bases). The length of the CDR3 is 15 residues. The V and J ends lost 4 bases and 3 bases respectively, with 16 bases between them. Germline V gene sequence: CDR1 MNHNS, CDR2 SASEGT. CDR3 protein: CASSVIRGLNYEQYF. The DNA for the CDR3 is TGTGCCAGCAGTGTGATTCGAGGGCTGAACTACGAGCAGTACTTC.

This clone was detected only once. The identical CDR3 is also encoded by other nucleotide sequences in the sample. The chain carries TRBV5-1 and TRBJ1-1, with a tentative D call TRBD1 (5 bases). The CDR3 length is 14 residues. Deletions cut 0 bases from V and 1 base from J, with 7 bases between. Germline V gene data show CDR1 as SGHRS and CDR2 as YFSETQ. DNA for the CDR3: TGCGCCAGCAGCTTGGAAGGGGCGAACACTGAAGCTTTCTTT. It encodes CASSLEGANTEAFF.

The chain employs TRBV7-9 and TRBJ2-2, with unresolved D. The CDR3 sequence is 14 residues long. V lost 7 bases, J lost 1 base, and 10 bases lay in between. Germline V gene data show CDR1 as SEHNR and CDR2 as FQNEAQ (reference sequence). The CDR3 coding sequence is TGTGCCAGCACCTCCAGTCAGAACACCGGGGAGCTGTTTTTT. It encodes CASTSSQNTGELFF.

The chain carries TRBV6-4 and TRBJ2-3, with TRBD1 matching 9 bases. Looked up from germline, CDR1 is MRHNA and CDR2 is SNTAGT. The V segment lost 3 bases and the J segment 5 bases; nucleotides outside the gene matches: 3. CDR3 length equals 14 residues. CDR3: CASSEGQGGDTQYF. The CDR3 region has the DNA TGTGCCAGCAGTGAGGGACAGGGCGGAGATACGCAGTATTTT.

The count of this clone is one. The gene calls are TRBV18 and TRBJ2-1; 14 bases are shared with TRBD2. The CDR3 has 15 residues. Losses at the gene ends were 6 bases for V and 7 bases for J; bases not matched to a gene: 5. Germline lookup yields CDR1 KGHSH and CDR2 LQKENI. CDR3 amino acids: CASSSGLAGGNEQFF. In nucleotides, the CDR3 is TGTGCCAGCTCGTCAGGACTAGCGGGAGGTAATGAGCAGTTCTTC.

This clone was counted a single time. This chain joins TRBV10-3 and TRBJ2-3; the D is unclear. The CDR3 contains 13 residues. V lost 4 bases and J lost 7, with 12 bases in between. Germline values: CDR1 ENHRY, CDR2 SYGVKD. The CDR3 coding sequence is TGTGCCATCAGTGGCGGTGGCGTCTATACGCAGTATTTT. Its protein product is CAISGGGVYTQYF.

V gene TRBV2 combines with J gene TRBJ2-7, with 15 bases lining up with TRBD2. The germline V gene has CDR1 SNHLY and CDR2 FYNNEI. With 6 bases clipped from V and 5 bases from J, the junction kept 5 bases outside the gene matches. The CDR3 has 15 residues. For the CDR3, the DNA is TGTGCCAGCAGCTGGGGACTAGCGGGAGGACACGAGCAGTACTTC. Its translation is CASSWGLAGGHEQYF.

The chain joins TRBV6-6 to TRBJ2-5, with a weak D call TRBD1 (6 bases). CDR3 length equals 14 residues. Trimming removed 7 bases at V and 4 bases at J, with 16 bases between. Germline V CDR1 and CDR2: MNHNY, SVGAGI (reference sequence). CDR3 residues: CASTKMWGRETQYF. As DNA, the CDR3 is TGTGCCAGCACCAAAATGTGGGGGCGAGAGACCCAGTACTTC.

This chain connects TRBV4-2 to TRBJ2-6; 8 nucleotides align to TRBD2. This CDR3 is 19 amino acids long. V lost 0 bases, J lost 2 bases, and 9 bases stayed unmatched. Germline CDR1 LGHNA, CDR2 YNFKEQ. CDR3 nucleotide sequence: TGTGCCAGCAGCCAAGATATTACCGGGAGGGCCACTGGGGCCAACGTCCTGACTTTC. Translation: CASSQDITGRATGANVLTF.

This chain links TRBV6-1 with TRBJ1-2, with D possibly matching TRBD1 (5 bases). Trimming cost V 3 bases and J 0 bases, with 11 bases left between them. In germline, CDR1 is MNHNS, CDR2 SASEGT. The CDR3 contains 15 residues. CDR3 sequence (DNA): TGTGCCAGCAGTGAGGTCGACAGAGCTAACTATGGCTACACCTTC. Translation gives CASSEVDRANYGYTF.

V is TRBV2 and J is TRBJ2-5; 8 bases match TRBD1. V trimming: 6 bases; J trimming: 7 bases; junction bases outside the gene matches: 7. Germline CDR1 SNHLY, CDR2 FYNNEI. The CDR3 is made up of 13 amino acids. The CDR3 here is CASSPGTGGTQYF. CDR3 coding DNA: TGTGCCAGCAGCCCCGGGACAGGAGGGACCCAGTACTTC. Complete variable domain (other parts from reference TRBV2 and TRBJ2-5): EPEVTQTPSHQVTQMGQEVILRCVPISNHLYFYWYRQILGQKVEFLVSFYNNEISEKSEIFDDQFSVERPDGSNFTLKIRSTKLEDSAMYFCASSPGTGGTQYFGPGTRLLVL.

The chain carries TRBV6-5 and TRBJ2-7; 7 bases align to TRBD1. The CDR3 sequence is 16 residues long. V lost 4 bases, J lost 1 base, and 10 bases stayed unmatched. The germline CDR1 and CDR2 sequences are MNHEY and SVGAGI. CDR3 DNA sequence: TGTGCCAGCAGTTCCCGGGACAGCTCCTTTTCCTACGAGCAGTACTTC. Translation gives CASSSRDSSFSYEQYF.

J is TRBJ1-1 and V is TRBV29-1, with D perhaps TRBD1 (5 bases). There are 14 residues in the CDR3. The ends were cut back, 4 bases at V and 0 bases at J, with 12 bases in the middle. Germline V CDR1 and CDR2: SQVTM, ANQGSEA. CDR3 sequence (DNA): TGCAGCGTTGCTGTTACAGGCCTGAACACTGAAGCTTTCTTT. This gives the protein CSVAVTGLNTEAFF.

This clone was seen a few times. V usage is TRBV27 and J usage is TRBJ2-4, with TRBD2 matching 8 bases. The V gene's germline CDR1 is MNHEY and CDR2 SMNVEV (reference sequence). With 5 bases clipped from V and 6 bases from J, the junction kept 27 bases outside the gene matches. This CDR3 has 21 amino acids. Written as DNA, the CDR3 is TGTGCCAGCAGTGGAAAGGCCAGACAGCAGGTCCGTGCGGGAGGTAGAAACATTCAGTACTTC. It encodes CASSGKARQQVRAGGRNIQYF.

The chain is built from TRBV14 and TRBJ1-2; D unclear. The germline V gene has CDR1 SGHDN and CDR2 FVKESK. The CDR3 totals 15 residues. The V gene lost 1 base and the J gene lost 8 bases, with 17 bases spanning the gap. As DNA, the CDR3 is TGTGCCAGCAGCCAAGTGGCGGGCGCTATAGGAGGCTACACCTTC. Residues: CASSQVAGAIGGYTF.

This chain joins TRBV4-2 and TRBJ1-1; D ambiguous. Germline CDR1 and CDR2: LGHNA and YNFKEQ. This CDR3 region has 15 residues. The ends were cut back, 2 bases at V and 0 bases at J, with 10 bases in the middle. For the CDR3, the DNA is TGTGCCAGCAGCCAATCGGTAAGCATGAACACTGAAGCTTTCTTT. Translation: CASSQSVSMNTEAFF.

This chain links TRBV4-1 with TRBJ1-2, with D tentatively TRBD1 (5 bases). The germline gives CDR1 MGHRA, CDR2 YSYEKL. V gave up 3 bases and J gave up 2 bases, with 16 bases separating them. The CDR3 has 16 residues. Here the CDR3 reads CASSQPTDKRNYGYTF. CDR3 in DNA: TGCGCCAGCAGCCAGCCCACGGACAAGAGAAACTATGGCTACACCTTC.